The sequence of this T cell receptor beta chain was determined in a study of siplizumab effects on memory and regulatory T cells. This table comes from immunoSEQ multiplex PCR, and its TCRdb copy is limited to in-frame clones, with some not included. Here the sample spans around 95,000 clones, about 91% being singletons. The CDR3 has 13 amino acids. Germline-derived CDR1 and CDR2 are SGHTA and FQGNSA. The V end lost 5 bases, the J end lost 8 bases, and 13 bases lay between the germline ends. This chain connects TRBV7-2 to TRBJ2-4, with D possibly TRBD1 on 5 matching bases. The sequencing input was CD4+ T cells sorted from blood. The sequence derives from a human donor in good health. The CDR3 is CASSPQGGDIQYF. The CDR3 region has the DNA TGTGCCAGCAGCCCCCAGGGCGGAGACATTCAGTACTTC.